The rows below give T cell receptor beta chains drawn from one sample of a study of T-cell memory formation after mild COVID-19. TCRdb itself ran the 5' RACE reads through MiXCR, one entry per CDR3 protein. The sample has some 410,000 distinct CDR3 sequences, about a quarter seen once. The sample taken for sequencing was PBMCs or a T cell subset sorted from them (not recorded which). The receptor set was obtained from an adult woman who had mild COVID-19 (a few samples of this study predate the infection). Cell type and time point are not known. The CDR3 runs from the conserved cysteine through the conserved F or W. D genes are given only for firm matches. Size is omitted from some rows. Given values are once, few, many or a class for expanded clones.

TRBV12-3/TRBV12-4,-,TRBJ1-5,few,CASSLGLVRFGQPQHF,TGTGCCAGCAGTTTAGGTCTTGTCAGGTTCGGACAGCCCCAGCATTTT
TRBV7-9,-,TRBJ2-1,-,CASSTDVGREQFF,TGTGCCAGCAGCACAGATGTCGGGCGAGAGCAGTTCTTC
TRBV3-1,-,TRBJ2-2,few,CASSQEVGTGELFF,TGTGCCAGCAGCCAAGAAGTGGGCACCGGGGAGCTGTTTTTT
TRBV9,TRBD2,TRBJ2-3,-,CASSVAPSVRGMTDTQYF,TGTGCCAGCAGCGTAGCCCCTTCGGTGCGGGGGATGACAGATACGCAGTATTTT
TRBV6-5,TRBD2,TRBJ2-1,-,CASSLSGRFSNEQFF,TGTGCCAGCAGTCTTAGCGGGAGGTTTTCCAATGAGCAGTTCTTC
TRBV5-1,-,TRBJ1-5,once,CASSSTGVQPQHF,TGCGCCAGCAGCTCCACGGGAGTTCAGCCCCAGCATTTT
TRBV21-1,-,TRBJ2-7,-,CASSTGQASSYEQYF,TGTGCCAGCAGCACGGGACAGGCGAGCTCCTACGAGCAGTACTTC
TRBV7-6,-,TRBJ2-7,-,CASSPGSRRNEQYF,TGTGCCAGCAGCCCCGGGTCCCGAAGGAACGAGCAGTACTTC
TRBV29-1,TRBD2,TRBJ2-7,few,CSVETLAGGYEQYF,TGCAGCGTTGAAACACTAGCGGGAGGGTACGAGCAGTACTTC
TRBV3-1,-,TRBJ2-5,-,CASSQDLGWGETQYF,TGTGCCAGCAGCCAAGATCTGGGGTGGGGCGAGACCCAGTACTTC
TRBV7-2,-,TRBJ2-3,-,CASSLIPDTQYF,TGTGCCAGCAGCTTAATCCCAGATACGCAGTATTTT
TRBV6-8,-,TRBJ1-1,-,CASRPLCRANNTEAFF,TGTGCCAGCAGACCTCTCTGCCGGGCCAACAACACTGAAGCTTTCTTT
TRBV12-3/TRBV12-4,-,TRBJ2-7,once,CASSYDIMSYEQYF,TGTGCCAGCAGTTACGACATCATGTCCTACGAGCAGTACTTC
TRBV6-5,TRBD1,TRBJ2-2,few,CASSYGRTGHTGELFF,TGTGCCAGCAGTTACGGAAGGACAGGGCACACCGGGGAGCTGTTTTTT
TRBV7-9,-,TRBJ2-2,-,CALRAAGELFF,TGTGCTCTAAGGGCGGCTGGGGAGCTGTTTTTT
TRBV6-1,-,TRBJ2-7,few,CASSFTGGQGSYEQYF,TGTGCCAGCAGTTTTACCGGGGGCCAAGGCTCCTACGAGCAGTACTTC
TRBV19,-,TRBJ2-7,-,CASSIVTRSTTYEQYF,TGTGCCAGTAGTATAGTGACCCGGTCCACGACCTACGAGCAGTACTTC
TRBV7-8,-,TRBJ1-3,-,CASSPRRITGAGNTIYF,TGTGCCAGCAGCCCTAGGAGGATAACAGGCGCTGGAAACACCATATATTTT
TRBV19,-,TRBJ2-1,-,CASGVRAGSYNEQFF,TGTGCCAGTGGGGTGCGGGCGGGATCCTACAATGAGCAGTTCTTC
TRBV7-9,TRBD1,TRBJ2-7,few,CASSWTGGQSYEQYF,TGTGCCAGCAGCTGGACAGGGGGCCAATCCTACGAGCAGTACTTC
TRBV5-1,TRBD1,TRBJ2-2,few,CASSSGQGANTGELFF,TGCGCCAGCAGTTCCGGACAGGGGGCCAACACCGGGGAGCTGTTTTTT
TRBV9,TRBD2,TRBJ2-3,few,CASSAVLAGGPGDTQYF,TGTGCCAGCAGCGCGGTACTAGCGGGGGGGCCCGGGGATACGCAGTATTTT
TRBV7-8,TRBD2,TRBJ2-3,-,CASSKIMSGTSGSTDTQYF,TGTGCCAGCAGCAAAATAATGTCAGGGACTAGCGGAAGCACAGATACGCAGTATTTT
TRBV9,-,TRBJ2-1,-,CASSVEPSYNEQFF,TGTGCCAGCAGCGTAGAACCCTCCTACAATGAGCAGTTCTTC
TRBV19,TRBD1,TRBJ2-7,few,CASSDGAGTDLYEQYF,TGTGCCAGTAGTGACGGGGCCGGGACAGACCTTTACGAGCAGTACTTC
TRBV10-3,-,TRBJ2-1,few,CAISGSKTQNSYNEQFF,TGTGCCATCAGTGGATCGAAAACTCAAAACTCCTACAATGAGCAGTTCTTC
TRBV15,-,TRBJ1-4,-,CATSSIREKLFF,TGTGCCACCAGCTCAATCCGTGAAAAACTGTTTTTT
TRBV6-5,TRBD2,TRBJ2-7,few,CATTGTSGRGSYEQYF,TGTGCCACAACCGGGACTAGCGGGAGGGGCTCCTACGAGCAGTACTTC
TRBV7-2,TRBD2,TRBJ2-7,-,CASSRSGGIPYEQYF,TGTGCCAGCAGCAGATCGGGAGGGATTCCCTACGAGCAGTACTTC
TRBV7-3,TRBD2,TRBJ2-5,-,CASSLYGGWETQYF,TGTGCCAGCAGCTTATACGGGGGGTGGGAGACCCAGTACTTC
TRBV12-3/TRBV12-4,TRBD2,TRBJ2-1,few,CASRDSARGAYNEQFF,TGTGCCAGCAGGGATTCAGCGCGGGGGGCCTACAATGAGCAGTTCTTC
TRBV9,-,TRBJ2-3,few,CASSVGPLDTQYF,TGTGCCAGCAGCGTAGGGCCTTTAGATACGCAGTATTTT
TRBV6-5,TRBD2,TRBJ2-2,-,CASSYQGLAFGELFF,TGTGCCAGCAGTTACCAGGGACTAGCGTTCGGGGAGCTGTTTTTT
TRBV7-6,TRBD2,TRBJ2-3,few,CASSSPRGGPTDTQYF,TGTGCCAGCAGCTCGCCTCGGGGGGGACCCACAGATACGCAGTATTTT
TRBV20-1,-,TRBJ2-7,-,CSAWDTNSYEQYF,TGCAGTGCTTGGGACACTAACTCCTACGAGCAGTACTTC
TRBV29-1,-,TRBJ2-3,few,CSVEARSTDTQYF,TGCAGCGTTGAAGCGAGGAGCACAGATACGCAGTATTTT
TRBV12-3/TRBV12-4,-,TRBJ2-2,few,CASSWGLTRATGELFF,TGTGCCAGCAGCTGGGGATTAACACGGGCCACCGGGGAGCTGTTTTTT
TRBV18,-,TRBJ1-4,-,CASSPPILREKLFF,TGTGCCAGCTCACCACCCATCTTGCGGGAAAAACTGTTTTTT
TRBV29-1,TRBD2,TRBJ2-7,-,CSVSGSAYEQYF,TGCAGCGTAAGCGGGAGCGCCTACGAGCAGTACTTC
TRBV11-2,TRBD1,TRBJ1-1,-,CASSLVQGVNTEAFF,TGTGCCAGCAGCTTAGTACAGGGGGTGAACACTGAAGCTTTCTTT
TRBV6-2/TRBV6-3,TRBD2,TRBJ2-1,few,CASSYTLAGDNEQFF,TGTGCCAGCAGTTACACCCTAGCGGGAGACAATGAGCAGTTCTTC
TRBV24-1,-,TRBJ2-5,-,CATSAPGMETQYF,TGTGCCACCAGTGCCCCTGGAATGGAGACCCAGTACTTC
TRBV7-2,TRBD2,TRBJ2-5,few,CASSLGLVAETQYF,TGTGCCAGCAGCCTGGGACTAGTGGCGGAGACCCAGTACTTC
TRBV6-2/TRBV6-3,-,TRBJ1-1,once,CASSLRGRRNTEAFF,TGTGCCAGCAGCCTACGCGGCAGACGGAACACTGAAGCTTTCTTT
TRBV5-1,-,TRBJ1-5,few,CASSLKGEGNQPQHF,TGCGCCAGCAGCTTGAAAGGAGAGGGCAATCAGCCCCAGCATTTT
TRBV30,-,TRBJ1-1,-,CALNYWGGTEAFF,TGTGCCTTGAACTACTGGGGGGGCACTGAAGCTTTCTTT
TRBV6-2/TRBV6-3,-,TRBJ2-7,few,CASSYKRDEQYF,TGTGCCAGCAGTTATAAGCGTGACGAGCAGTACTTC
TRBV29-1,-,TRBJ2-3,few,CSVNPGWTDTQYF,TGCAGCGTTAACCCAGGGTGGACAGATACGCAGTATTTT
TRBV7-9,-,TRBJ2-7,-,CASSFRDLQYF,TGTGCCAGCAGCTTTAGGGACCTTCAGTACTTC
TRBV4-1,-,TRBJ1-2,-,CASSPQWRADVYTF,TGCGCCAGCAGCCCCCAGTGGAGGGCAGATGTATACACCTTC
TRBV6-5,-,TRBJ2-1,few,CASSYSWTGGSSYNEQFF,TGTGCCAGCAGTTACTCGTGGACTGGGGGTAGCTCCTACAATGAGCAGTTCTTC
TRBV9,TRBD2,TRBJ2-3,many,CASSASGGPTDTQYF,TGTGCCAGCAGCGCCTCGGGGGGACCCACAGATACGCAGTATTTT
TRBV29-1,-,TRBJ1-1,few,CSGALGRAQAFF,TGCAGCGGCGCTTTGGGGAGGGCCCAAGCTTTCTTT
TRBV24-1,-,TRBJ1-2,-,CATSASGETGRYGYTF,TGTGCCACCAGTGCTTCGGGGGAGACAGGACGCTATGGCTACACCTTC
TRBV7-9,TRBD1,TRBJ2-3,-,CASSSRDRGPPTQYF,TGTGCCAGCAGCTCCCGGGACAGGGGACCTCCGACGCAGTATTTT